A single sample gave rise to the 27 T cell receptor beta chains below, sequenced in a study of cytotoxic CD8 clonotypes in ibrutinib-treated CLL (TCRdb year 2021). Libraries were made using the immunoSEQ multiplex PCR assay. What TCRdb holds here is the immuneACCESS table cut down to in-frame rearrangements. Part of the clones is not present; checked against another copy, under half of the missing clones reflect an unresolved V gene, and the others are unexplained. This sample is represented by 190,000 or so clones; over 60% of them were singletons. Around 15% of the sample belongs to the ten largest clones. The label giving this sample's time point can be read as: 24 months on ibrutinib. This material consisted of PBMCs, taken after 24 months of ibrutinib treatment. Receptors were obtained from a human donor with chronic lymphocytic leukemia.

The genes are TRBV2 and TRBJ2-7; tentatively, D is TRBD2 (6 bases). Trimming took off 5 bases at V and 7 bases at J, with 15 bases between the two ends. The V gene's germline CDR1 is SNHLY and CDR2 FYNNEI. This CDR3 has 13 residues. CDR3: CASSPGARLEQYF. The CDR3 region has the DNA TGTGCCAGCAGTCCGGGAGCCAGGTTGGAGCAGTACTTC.

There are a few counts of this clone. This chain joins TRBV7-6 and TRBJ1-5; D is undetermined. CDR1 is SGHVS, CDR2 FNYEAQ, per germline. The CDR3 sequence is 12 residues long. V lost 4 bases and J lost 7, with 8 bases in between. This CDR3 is CASSWVAQPQHF. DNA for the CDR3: TGTGCCAGCAGCTGGGTAGCCCAGCCCCAGCATTTT. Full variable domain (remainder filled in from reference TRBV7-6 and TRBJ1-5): GAGVSQSPRYKVTKRGQDVALRCDPISGHVSLYWYRQALGQGPEFLTYFNYEAQQDKSGLPNDRFSAERPEGSISTLTIQRTEQRDSAMYRCASSWVAQPQHFGDGTRLSIL.

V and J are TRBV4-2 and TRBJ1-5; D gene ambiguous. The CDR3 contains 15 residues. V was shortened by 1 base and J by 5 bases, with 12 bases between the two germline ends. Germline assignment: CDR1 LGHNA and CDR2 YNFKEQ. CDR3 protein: CASSQAGQEDQPQHF. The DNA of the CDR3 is TGTGCCAGCAGCCAAGCGGGCCAGGAGGATCAGCCCCAGCATTTT.

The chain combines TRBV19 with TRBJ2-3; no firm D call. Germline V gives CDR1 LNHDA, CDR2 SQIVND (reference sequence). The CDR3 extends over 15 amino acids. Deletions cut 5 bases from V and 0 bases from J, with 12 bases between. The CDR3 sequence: CASSLSPTSTDTQYF. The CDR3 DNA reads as TGTGCCAGTAGTCTTTCCCCTACTAGCACAGATACGCAGTATTTT.

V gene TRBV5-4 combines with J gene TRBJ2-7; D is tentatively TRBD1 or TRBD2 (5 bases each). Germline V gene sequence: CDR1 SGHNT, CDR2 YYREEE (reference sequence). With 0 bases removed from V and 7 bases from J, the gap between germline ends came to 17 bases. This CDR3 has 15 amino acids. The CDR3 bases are TGTGCCAGCAGCTTGGGGTCGGGACGGCTTGTTGAGCAGTACTTC. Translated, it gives CASSLGSGRLVEQYF.

The CDR3 loop is CASSYSTGVFDEQFF. DNA of the CDR3: TGTGCCAGCAGTTACAGCACCGGGGTTTTCGATGAGCAGTTCTTC. The chain recombines TRBV6-5 with TRBJ2-1; tentative D call: TRBD2 (5 bases). The CDR3 sequence is 15 residues long. Germline V lookup: CDR1 MNHEY, CDR2 SVGAGI. V was cut by 2 bases and J by 8 bases, with 16 bases left in between.

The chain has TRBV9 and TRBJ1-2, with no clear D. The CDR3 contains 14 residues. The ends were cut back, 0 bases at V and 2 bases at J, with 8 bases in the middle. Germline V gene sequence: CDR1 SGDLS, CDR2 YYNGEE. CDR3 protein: CASSVAGQNYGYTF. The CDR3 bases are TGTGCCAGCAGCGTAGCAGGCCAGAACTATGGCTACACCTTC. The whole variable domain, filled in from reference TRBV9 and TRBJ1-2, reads DSGVTQTPKHLITATGQRVTLRCSPRSGDLSVYWYQQSLDQGLQFLIQYYNGEERAKGNILERFSAQQFPDLHSELNLSSLELGDSALYFCASSVAGQNYGYTFGSGTRLTVV.

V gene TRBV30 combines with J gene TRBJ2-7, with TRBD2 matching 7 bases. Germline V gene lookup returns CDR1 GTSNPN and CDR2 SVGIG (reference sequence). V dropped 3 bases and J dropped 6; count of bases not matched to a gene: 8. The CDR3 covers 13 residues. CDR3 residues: CAWSTGGVSEQYF. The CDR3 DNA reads TGTGCCTGGAGCACGGGAGGAGTTTCCGAGCAGTACTTC.

CDR3: CASRATGNTEAFF. CDR3 DNA sequence: TGTGCCAGCAGAGCCACAGGGAACACTGAAGCTTTCTTT. The V gene is TRBV6-5, the J gene TRBJ1-1, with TRBD1 as a possible D gene (5 bases). The germline gives CDR1 MNHEY, CDR2 SVGAGI. The CDR3 is 13 amino acids. V lost 6 bases to trimming and J lost 1 base, with 9 bases between them.

The CDR3 sequence is CASSAPGGTEAFF. The CDR3 DNA follows: TGTGCCAGCAGCGCGCCAGGGGGCACTGAAGCTTTCTTT. V and J are TRBV9 and TRBJ1-1, with 7 bases lining up with TRBD1. There are 13 residues in the CDR3. The germline gives CDR1 SGDLS, CDR2 YYNGEE. The junction had 3 bases not matched to a gene; V was cut back by 3 bases and J by 4 bases.

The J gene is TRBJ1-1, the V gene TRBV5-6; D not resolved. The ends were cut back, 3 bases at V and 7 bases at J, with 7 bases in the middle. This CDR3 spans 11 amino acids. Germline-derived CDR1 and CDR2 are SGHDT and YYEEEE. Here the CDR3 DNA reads TGTGCCAGCAGCTCGACAATTGAAGCTTTCTTT. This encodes CASSSTIEAFF.

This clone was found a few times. The CDR3 loop is CASSNPQGGETQYF. The CDR3 DNA follows: TGTGCCAGCAGCAACCCACAGGGAGGAGAGACCCAGTACTTC. The chain has TRBV7-6 and TRBJ2-5; D is perhaps TRBD1 or TRBD2 (6 bases each). The CDR3 totals 14 residues. The V gene lost 5 bases and the J gene lost 4 bases, with 14 bases spanning the gap. Germline lookup yields CDR1 SGHVS and CDR2 FNYEAQ. The entire variable domain, with the rest obtained from reference TRBV7-6 and TRBJ2-5, is as follows: GAGVSQSPRYKVTKRGQDVALRCDPISGHVSLYWYRQALGQGPEFLTYFNYEAQQDKSGLPNDRFSAERPEGSISTLTIQRTEQRDSAMYRCASSNPQGGETQYFGPGTRLLVL.

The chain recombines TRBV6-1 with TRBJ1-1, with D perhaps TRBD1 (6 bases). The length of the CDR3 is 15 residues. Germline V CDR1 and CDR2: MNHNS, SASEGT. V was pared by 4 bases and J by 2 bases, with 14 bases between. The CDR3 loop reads CASSATPGTNTEAFF. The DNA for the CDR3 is TGTGCCAGCAGTGCCACCCCCGGGACAAACACTGAAGCTTTCTTT.

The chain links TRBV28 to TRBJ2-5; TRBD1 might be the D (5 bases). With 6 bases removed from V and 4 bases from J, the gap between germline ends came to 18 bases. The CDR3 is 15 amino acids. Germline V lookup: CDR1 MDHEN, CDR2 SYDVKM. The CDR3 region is CASSPPQDPAETQYF. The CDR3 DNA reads TGTGCCAGCAGCCCCCCACAGGACCCAGCAGAGACCCAGTACTTC.

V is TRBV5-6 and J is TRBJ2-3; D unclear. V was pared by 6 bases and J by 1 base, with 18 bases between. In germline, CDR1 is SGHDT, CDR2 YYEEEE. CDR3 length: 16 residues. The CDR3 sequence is CASNPTGAGRTDTQYF. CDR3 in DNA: TGTGCCAGCAACCCGACCGGTGCCGGGCGCACAGATACGCAGTATTTT.

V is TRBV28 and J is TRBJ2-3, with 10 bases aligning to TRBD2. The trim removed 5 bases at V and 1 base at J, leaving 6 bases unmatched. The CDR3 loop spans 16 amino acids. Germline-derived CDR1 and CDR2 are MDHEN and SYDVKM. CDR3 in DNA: TGTGCCAGCAGTACCTTTAGCGGGAGGCGCACAGATACGCAGTATTTT. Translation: CASSTFSGRRTDTQYF.

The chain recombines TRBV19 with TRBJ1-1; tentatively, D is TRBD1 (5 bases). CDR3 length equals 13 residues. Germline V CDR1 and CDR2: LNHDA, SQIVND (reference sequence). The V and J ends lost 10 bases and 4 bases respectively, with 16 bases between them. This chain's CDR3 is CATRVGGGTEAFF. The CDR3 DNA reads TGTGCCACCCGGGTGGGGGGGGGCACTGAAGCTTTCTTT.

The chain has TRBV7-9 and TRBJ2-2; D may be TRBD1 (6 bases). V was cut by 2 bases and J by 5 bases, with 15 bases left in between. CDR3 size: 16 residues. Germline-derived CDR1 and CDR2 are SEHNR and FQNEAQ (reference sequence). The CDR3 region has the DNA TGTGCCAGCAGCTTATTGGGAACAGGGTTGACCGGGGAGCTGTTTTTT. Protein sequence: CASSLLGTGLTGELFF. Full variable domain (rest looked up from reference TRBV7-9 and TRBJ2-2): DTGVSQNPRHKITKRGQNVTFRCDPISEHNRLYWYRQTLGQGPEFLTYFQNEAQLEKSRLLSDRFSAERPKGSFSTLEIQRTEQGDSAMYLCASSLLGTGLTGELFFGEGSRLTVL.

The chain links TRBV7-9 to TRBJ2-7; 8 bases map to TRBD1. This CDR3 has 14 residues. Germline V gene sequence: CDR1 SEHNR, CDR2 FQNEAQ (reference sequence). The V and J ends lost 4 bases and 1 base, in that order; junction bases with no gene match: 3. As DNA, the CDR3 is TGTGCCAGCAGCTGGACAGGGAAATCCTACGAGCAGTACTTC. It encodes CASSWTGKSYEQYF.

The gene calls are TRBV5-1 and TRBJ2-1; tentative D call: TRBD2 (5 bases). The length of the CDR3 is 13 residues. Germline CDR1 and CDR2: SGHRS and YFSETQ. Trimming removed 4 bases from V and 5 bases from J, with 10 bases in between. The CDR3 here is CASSPDFHNEQFF. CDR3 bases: TGCGCCAGCAGCCCGGACTTTCACAATGAGCAGTTCTTC.

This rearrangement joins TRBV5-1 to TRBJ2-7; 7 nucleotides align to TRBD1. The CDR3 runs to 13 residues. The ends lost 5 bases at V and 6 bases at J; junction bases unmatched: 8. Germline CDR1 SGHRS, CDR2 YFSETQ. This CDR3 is CASRPGQRVEQYF. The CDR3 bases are TGCGCCAGCAGACCGGGACAGAGGGTCGAGCAGTACTTC.

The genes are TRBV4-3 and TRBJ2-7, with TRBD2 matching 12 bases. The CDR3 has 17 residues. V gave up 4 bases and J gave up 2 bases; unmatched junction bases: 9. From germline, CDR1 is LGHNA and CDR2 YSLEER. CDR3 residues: CASSRRLAGDAPYEQYF. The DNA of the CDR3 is TGCGCCAGCAGCCGCAGACTAGCGGGAGACGCCCCCTACGAGCAGTACTTC.

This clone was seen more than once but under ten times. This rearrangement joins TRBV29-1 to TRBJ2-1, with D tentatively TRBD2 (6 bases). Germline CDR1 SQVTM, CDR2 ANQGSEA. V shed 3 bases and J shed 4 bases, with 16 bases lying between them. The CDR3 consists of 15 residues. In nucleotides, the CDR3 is TGCAGCGTTGACGACCCGGGGGATACATACAATGAGCAGTTCTTC. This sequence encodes CSVDDPGDTYNEQFF.

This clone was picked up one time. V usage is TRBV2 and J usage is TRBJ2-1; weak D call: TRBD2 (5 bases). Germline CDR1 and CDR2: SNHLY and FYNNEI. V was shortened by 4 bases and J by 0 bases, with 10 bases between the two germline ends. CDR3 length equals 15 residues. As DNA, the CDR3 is TGTGCCAGCAGTGTAACGGGGAGCTCCTACAATGAGCAGTTCTTC. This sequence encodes CASSVTGSSYNEQFF.

CDR3 in amino acids: CASSLGQNTGELFF. CDR3 in DNA: TGTGCCAGCAGTTTGGGTCAGAACACCGGGGAGCTGTTTTTT. This chain uses TRBV27 with TRBJ2-2; D ambiguous. Germline V gene sequence: CDR1 MNHEY, CDR2 SMNVEV (reference sequence). This CDR3 region has 14 residues. With 3 bases removed from V and 1 base from J, the gap between germline ends came to 6 bases.

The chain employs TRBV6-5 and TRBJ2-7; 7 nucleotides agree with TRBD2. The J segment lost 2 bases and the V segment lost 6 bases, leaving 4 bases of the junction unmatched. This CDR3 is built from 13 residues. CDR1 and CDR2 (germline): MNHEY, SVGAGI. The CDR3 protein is CASSSTSAYEQYF. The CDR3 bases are TGTGCCAGCAGCTCCACTAGCGCCTACGAGCAGTACTTC.

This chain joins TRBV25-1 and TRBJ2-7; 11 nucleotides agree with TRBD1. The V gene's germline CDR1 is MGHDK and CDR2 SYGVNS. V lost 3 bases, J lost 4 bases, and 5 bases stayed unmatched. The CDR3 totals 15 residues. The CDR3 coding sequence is TGTGCCAGCAGTGACTCCGGGACAGGGGGATACGAGCAGTACTTC. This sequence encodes CASSDSGTGGYEQYF.